This TCR beta chain was observed in a study of prognosis after radiotherapy for stage I lung cancer. On the study more broadly: Alongside stereotactic body radiotherapy, concurrent therapy was given to no patient. Study-level points and caveats: It was in patients who developed distant metastases that Shannon entropy after stereotactic body radiation therapy was lower.

Germline loops: CDR1 KGHSH, CDR2 LQKENI. The CDR3 loop spans 15 amino acids. Germline trimming cut 6 bases from V and 2 bases from J; bases unmatched to any gene: 6. Genomic DNA served as the source from which two-round multiplex PCR generated TCR beta CDR3 amplicons. The authors ran first-round PCR with primers specific to each TRBV and TRBJ gene. TCRdb re-analysed the multiplex PCR reads in MiXCR, keeping a single row per CDR3 protein. The sample has 15,000 to 20,000 distinct CDR3 sequences; around 24% are singletons. The patients, who had no history of other malignancies and had received no prior chemotherapy or radiotherapy, were all found to be node-negative on CT and PET/CT. This clonotype was counted many times. Its antigen is currently unknown.

The chain employs TRBV18 and TRBJ1-5; 8 bases match TRBD1. The origin of this receptor is a donor aged 50 or older with non-small cell lung cancer. The sample in question was PBMCs, obtained before or after stereotactic body radiation therapy (not recorded which). The CDR3 DNA reads as TGTGCCAGCTCGGCAGGACAGGGTCGCAATCAGCCCCAGCATTTT. It specifies CASSAGQGRNQPQHF.